This paragraph covers one T cell receptor beta chain sequence. The antigen remains undetermined. The germline CDR1 and CDR2 sequences are SGHDT and YYEEEE. CDR3 length equals 14 residues. The V and J ends lost 1 base and 4 bases respectively, with 11 bases between them. This sample was taken from a study of regulatory T cells in long-lasting Graves disease. Time point reported: newly diagnosed GD, antithyroid drugs for less than 3 months. The TCR library was made from RNA that had been extracted from PBMCs in TRIzol. Study observations and caveats: With persistent disease, TRBV28, TRBJ1-2 and TRBJ2-5 were the favored segments.

TCR beta libraries were built with iRepertoire HTBI primers and Arm-PCR of CDR3 regions. TCRdb re-analysed the multiplex PCR reads in MiXCR, keeping a single row per CDR3 protein. The data show approximately 400,000 distinct CDR3 sequences, approximately 12% seen once. These same records also appear under a second study, on T cells in Graves' hyperthyroidism and ophthalmopathy.

The sequence came from a woman between 18 and 30 years old with Graves disease. Here the sequenced sample was peripheral blood mononuclear cells (PBMCs), taken at new diagnosis, from a patient treated with antithyroid drugs. This rearrangement joins TRBV5-6 to TRBJ1-1; tentative D call: TRBD1 (5 bases). The CDR3 sequence is CASSLRGRATEAFF. CDR3 nucleotide sequence: TGTGCCAGCAGCTTGAGGGGCAGGGCCACTGAAGCTTTCTTT.